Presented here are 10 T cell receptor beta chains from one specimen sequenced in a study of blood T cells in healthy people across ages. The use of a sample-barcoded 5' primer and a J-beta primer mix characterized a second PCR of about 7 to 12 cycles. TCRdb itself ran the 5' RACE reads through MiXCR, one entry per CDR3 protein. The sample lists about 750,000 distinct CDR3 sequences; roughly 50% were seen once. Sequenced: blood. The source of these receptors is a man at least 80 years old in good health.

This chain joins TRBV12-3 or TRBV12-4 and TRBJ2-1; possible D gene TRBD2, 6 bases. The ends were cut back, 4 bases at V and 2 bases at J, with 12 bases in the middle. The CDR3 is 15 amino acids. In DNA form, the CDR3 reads TGTGCCAGCAGTTCGACCGGGACTCCCTACAATGAGCAGTTCTTC. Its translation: CASSSTGTPYNEQFF.

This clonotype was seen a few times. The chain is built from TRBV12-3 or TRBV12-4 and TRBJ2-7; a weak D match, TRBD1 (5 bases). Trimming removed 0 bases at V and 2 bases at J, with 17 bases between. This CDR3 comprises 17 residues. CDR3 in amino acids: CASSLAERWTDTYEQYF. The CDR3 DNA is TGTGCCAGCAGTTTAGCGGAGAGGTGGACGGACACCTACGAGCAGTACTTC.

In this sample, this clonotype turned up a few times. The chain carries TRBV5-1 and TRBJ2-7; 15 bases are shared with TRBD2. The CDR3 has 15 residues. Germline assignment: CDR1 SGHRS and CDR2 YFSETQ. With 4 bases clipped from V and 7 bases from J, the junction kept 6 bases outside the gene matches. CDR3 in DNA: TGCGCCAGCAGCGGAGGGACTAGCGGGAGGCGAGAGCAGTACTTC. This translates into CASSGGTSGRREQYF.

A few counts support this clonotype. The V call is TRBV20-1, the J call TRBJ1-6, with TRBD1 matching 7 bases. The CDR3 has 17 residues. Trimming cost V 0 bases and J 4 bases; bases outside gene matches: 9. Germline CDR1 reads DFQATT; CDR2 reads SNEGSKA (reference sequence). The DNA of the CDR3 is TGCAGTGCTAGAGATCTTGGGGACAGCTCTTATAATTCACCCCTCCACTTT. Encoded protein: CSARDLGDSSYNSPLHF.

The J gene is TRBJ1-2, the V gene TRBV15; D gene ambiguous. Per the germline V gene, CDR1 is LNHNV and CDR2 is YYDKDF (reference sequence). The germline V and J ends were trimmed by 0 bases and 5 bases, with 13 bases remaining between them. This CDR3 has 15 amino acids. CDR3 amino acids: CATSRDLETLYGYTF. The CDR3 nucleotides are TGTGCCACCAGCAGAGATCTCGAGACCTTATATGGCTACACCTTC.

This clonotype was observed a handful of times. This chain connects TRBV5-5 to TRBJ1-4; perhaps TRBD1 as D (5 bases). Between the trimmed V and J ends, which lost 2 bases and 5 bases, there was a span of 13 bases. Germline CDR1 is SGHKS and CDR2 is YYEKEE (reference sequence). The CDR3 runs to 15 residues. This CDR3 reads CASSFAGRKNEKLFF. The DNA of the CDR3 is TGTGCCAGCAGCTTCGCGGGACGGAAGAATGAAAAACTGTTTTTT. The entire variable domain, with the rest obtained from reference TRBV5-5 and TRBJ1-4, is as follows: DAGVTQSPTHLIKTRGQQVTLRCSPISGHKSVSWYQQVLGQGPQFIFQYYEKEERGRGNFPDRFSARQFPNYSSELNVNALLLGDSALYLCASSFAGRKNEKLFFGSGTQLSVL.

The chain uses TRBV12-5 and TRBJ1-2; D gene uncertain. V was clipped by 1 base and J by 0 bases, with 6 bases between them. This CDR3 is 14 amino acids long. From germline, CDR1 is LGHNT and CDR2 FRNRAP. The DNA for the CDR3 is TGTGCTAGTGGTTTGGGGGCAACTAACTATGGCTACACCTTC. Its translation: CASGLGATNYGYTF.

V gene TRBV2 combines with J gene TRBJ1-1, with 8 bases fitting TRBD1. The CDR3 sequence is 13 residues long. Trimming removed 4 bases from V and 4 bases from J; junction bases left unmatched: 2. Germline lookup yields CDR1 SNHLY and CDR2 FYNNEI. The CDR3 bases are TGTGCCAGCAGTGGGACAGGGTTCACTGAAGCTTTCTTT. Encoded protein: CASSGTGFTEAFF. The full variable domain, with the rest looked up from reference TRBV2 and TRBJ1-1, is EPEVTQTPSHQVTQMGQEVILRCVPISNHLYFYWYRQILGQKVEFLVSFYNNEISEKSEIFDDQFSVERPDGSNFTLKIRSTKLEDSAMYFCASSGTGFTEAFFGQGTRLTVV.

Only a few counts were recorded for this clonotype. The CDR3 protein is CASSQDGTSGRGEQFF. CDR3 in DNA: TGTGCCAGCAGCCAAGATGGGACTAGCGGGAGAGGTGAGCAGTTCTTC. The chain joins TRBV4-2 to TRBJ2-1; TRBD2 matches 14 bases. CDR3 length: 16 residues. Germline trimming cut 0 bases from V and 9 bases from J; bases unmatched to any gene: 4. Germline CDR1 reads LGHNA; CDR2 reads YNFKEQ.

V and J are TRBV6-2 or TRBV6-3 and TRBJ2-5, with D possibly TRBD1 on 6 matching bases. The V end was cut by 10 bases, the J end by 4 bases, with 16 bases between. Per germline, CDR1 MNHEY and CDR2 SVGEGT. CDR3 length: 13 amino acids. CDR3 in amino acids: CATKPGVVETQYF. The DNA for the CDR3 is TGTGCCACCAAGCCAGGGGTGGTAGAGACCCAGTACTTC.